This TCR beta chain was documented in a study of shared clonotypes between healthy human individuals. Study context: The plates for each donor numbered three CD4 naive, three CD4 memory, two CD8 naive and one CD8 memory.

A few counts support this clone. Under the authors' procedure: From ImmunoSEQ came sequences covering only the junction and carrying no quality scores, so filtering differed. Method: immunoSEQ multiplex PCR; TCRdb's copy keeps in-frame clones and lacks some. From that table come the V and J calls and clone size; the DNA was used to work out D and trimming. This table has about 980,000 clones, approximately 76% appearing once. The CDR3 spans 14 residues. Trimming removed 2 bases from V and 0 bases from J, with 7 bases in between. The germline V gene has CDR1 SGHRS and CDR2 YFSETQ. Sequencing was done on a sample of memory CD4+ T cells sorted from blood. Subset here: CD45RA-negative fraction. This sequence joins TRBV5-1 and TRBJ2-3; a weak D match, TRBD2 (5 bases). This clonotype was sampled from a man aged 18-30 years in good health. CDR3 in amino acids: CASSFSDSTDTQYF. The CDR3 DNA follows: TGCGCCAGCAGCTTTAGCGACAGCACAGATACGCAGTATTTT.